These 9 T cell receptor beta chains originate from one sample sequenced in a study of shared clonotypes between healthy human individuals. CD45RO negativity and positive selection for CCR7 defined naive CD8 cells, a population that excluded terminally differentiated effector memory CD45RA+ cells. Clones were sequenced by immunoSEQ multiplex PCR, and TCRdb holds only the in-frame ones, with some missing. The sample carries roughly 650,000 clones, roughly 95% recorded once. The source material was naive CD8+ T cells sorted from blood. The receptor source for this set is a woman under 40 in good health.

This chain's CDR3 is CASSVGGKGYTF. CDR3 in DNA: TGTGCCAGCAGCGTGGGAGGGAAAGGCTACACCTTC. V usage is TRBV9 and J usage is TRBJ1-2; D not certain. The germline V and J ends were trimmed by 2 bases and 8 bases, with 10 bases remaining between them. This CDR3 spans 12 amino acids. Germline values: CDR1 SGDLS, CDR2 YYNGEE.

The rearrangement links TRBV9 to TRBJ1-2; 7 bases agree with TRBD1. In germline, CDR1 is SGDLS, CDR2 YYNGEE. CDR3 length: 11 amino acids. The V and J ends lost 4 bases and 8 bases, in that order; junction bases with no gene match: 2. The CDR3 DNA follows: TGTGCCAGCAGCCTGACAGGGGGCTACACCTTC. It yields the protein CASSLTGGYTF.

CDR3 protein: CASSFVRAYQETQYF. The CDR3 nucleotides read TGTGCCAGCAGCTTCGTCAGGGCTTACCAAGAGACCCAGTACTTC. This sequence joins TRBV7-9 and TRBJ2-5, with D tentatively TRBD1 (5 bases). This CDR3 spans 15 amino acids. With 3 bases removed from V and 0 bases from J, the gap between germline ends came to 11 bases. Per germline, CDR1 SEHNR and CDR2 FQNEAQ (reference sequence). The full variable domain, with the rest looked up from reference TRBV7-9 and TRBJ2-5, is DTGVSQNPRHKITKRGQNVTFRCDPISEHNRLYWYRQTLGQGPEFLTYFQNEAQLEKSRLLSDRFSAERPKGSFSTLEIQRTEQGDSAMYLCASSFVRAYQETQYFGPGTRLLVL.

J is TRBJ1-5 and V is TRBV19; a weak D match, TRBD1 (6 bases). V was trimmed by 0 bases and J by 4 bases, leaving 22 bases between them. CDR1 is LNHDA, CDR2 SQIVND, per germline (reference sequence). This CDR3 comprises 19 residues. The CDR3 is CASSIDAAGGVVGNQPQHF. CDR3 nucleotides: TGTGCCAGTAGTATAGATGCGGCCGGGGGCGTGGTAGGAAATCAGCCCCAGCATTTT.

The CDR3 is CATSRDFGPDSYEQYF. DNA for the CDR3: TGTGCCACCAGCAGAGACTTCGGACCCGATTCCTACGAGCAGTACTTC. The chain employs TRBV15 and TRBJ2-7; D call uncertain. CDR3 length: 16 residues. Trimming took off 0 bases at V and 1 base at J, with 13 bases between the two ends. CDR1 and CDR2 (germline): LNHNV, YYDKDF (reference sequence).

The rearrangement uses TRBV28 and TRBJ2-3; 10 bases map to TRBD2. J was trimmed by 2 bases and V by 8 bases; bases with no gene match: 10. From germline, CDR1 is MDHEN and CDR2 SYDVKM. CDR3 length equals 16 residues. Here the CDR3 reads CASGSILAGDTDTQYF. The CDR3 DNA reads TGTGCCAGCGGCTCCATCCTAGCGGGAGACACAGATACGCAGTATTTT.

This clone was recorded once. The chain is built from TRBV27 and TRBJ2-7; TRBD2 is a possible D gene (5 bases). Deletions cut 3 bases from V and 2 bases from J, with 14 bases between. CDR1 is MNHEY, CDR2 SMNVEV, per germline (reference sequence). This CDR3 is built from 15 residues. The chain's CDR3 is CASSFRGSGAYEQYF. DNA for the CDR3: TGTGCCAGCAGTTTTCGAGGGAGTGGGGCCTACGAGCAGTACTTC.

This chain connects TRBV11-2 to TRBJ2-5, with D unresolved. TRBJ2-7 explains the end of the DNA better; the J call may be wrong. The CDR3 extends over 12 amino acids. Germline CDR1 is SGHAT and CDR2 is FQNNGV. CDR3 in amino acids: CASSLGPDEQYF. The CDR3 coding sequence is TGTGCCAGCAGCTTAGGCCCCGACGAGCAGTACTTC.

The chain carries TRBV4-1 and TRBJ2-3, with 10 nucleotides matching TRBD2. Germline CDR1 MGHRA, CDR2 YSYEKL. The V and J ends lost 4 bases and 4 bases, in that order; junction bases with no gene match: 8. This CDR3 has 16 amino acids. The CDR3 region has the DNA TGCGCCAGCAGCCCCCGCCTAGCGGGAGTCCCAGATACGCAGTATTTT. It encodes CASSPRLAGVPDTQYF.